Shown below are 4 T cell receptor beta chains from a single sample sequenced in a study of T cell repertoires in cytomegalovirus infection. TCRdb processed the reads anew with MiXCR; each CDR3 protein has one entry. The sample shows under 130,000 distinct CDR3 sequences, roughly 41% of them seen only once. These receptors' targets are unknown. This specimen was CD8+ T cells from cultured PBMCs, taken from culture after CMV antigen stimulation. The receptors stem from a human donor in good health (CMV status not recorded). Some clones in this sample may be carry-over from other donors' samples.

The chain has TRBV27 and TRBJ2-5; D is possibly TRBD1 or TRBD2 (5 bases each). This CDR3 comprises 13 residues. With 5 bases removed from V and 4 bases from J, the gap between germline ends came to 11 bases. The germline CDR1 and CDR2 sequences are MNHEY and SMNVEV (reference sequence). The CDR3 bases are TGTGCCAGCAGTCCCGTTGGGGGAGAGACCCAGTACTTC. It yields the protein CASSPVGGETQYF.

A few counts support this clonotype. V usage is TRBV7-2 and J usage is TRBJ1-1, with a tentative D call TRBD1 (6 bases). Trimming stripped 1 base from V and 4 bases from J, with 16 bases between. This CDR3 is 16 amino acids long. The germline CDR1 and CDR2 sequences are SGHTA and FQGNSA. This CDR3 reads CASSLGGVMGATEAFF. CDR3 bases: TGTGCCAGCAGCTTAGGAGGGGTGATGGGGGCCACTGAAGCTTTCTTT.

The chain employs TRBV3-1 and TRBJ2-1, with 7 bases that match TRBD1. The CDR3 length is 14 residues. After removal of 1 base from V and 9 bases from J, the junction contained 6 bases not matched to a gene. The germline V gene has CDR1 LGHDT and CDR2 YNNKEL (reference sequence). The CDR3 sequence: CASSQAMTGTEQFF. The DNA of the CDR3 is TGTGCCAGCAGCCAAGCAATGACAGGGACTGAGCAGTTCTTC.

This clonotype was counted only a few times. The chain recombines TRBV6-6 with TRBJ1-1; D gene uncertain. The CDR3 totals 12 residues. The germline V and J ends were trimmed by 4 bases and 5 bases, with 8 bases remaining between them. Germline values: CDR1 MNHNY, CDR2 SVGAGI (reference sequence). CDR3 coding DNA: TGTGCCAGCAGTTTGAGAGGGACTGAAGCTTTCTTT. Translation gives CASSLRGTEAFF.